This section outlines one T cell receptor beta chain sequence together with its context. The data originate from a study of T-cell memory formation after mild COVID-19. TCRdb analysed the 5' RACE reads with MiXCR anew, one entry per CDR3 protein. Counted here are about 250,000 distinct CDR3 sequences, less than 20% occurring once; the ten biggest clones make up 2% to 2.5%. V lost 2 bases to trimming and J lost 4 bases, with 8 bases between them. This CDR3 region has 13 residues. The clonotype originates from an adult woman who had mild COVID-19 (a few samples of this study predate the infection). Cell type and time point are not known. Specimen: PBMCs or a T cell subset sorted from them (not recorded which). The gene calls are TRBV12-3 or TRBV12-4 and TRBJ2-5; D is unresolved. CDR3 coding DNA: TGTGCCAGCAGTTTAAGCGCTAGAGAGACCCAGTACTTC. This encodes CASSLSARETQYF.